These 31 T cell receptor beta chains originate from one sample sequenced in a study of CD8+ T cells in alopecia areata. Extracted RNA was reverse transcribed into cDNA, the sequencing template. The protocol was immunoSEQ multiplex PCR, while the TCRdb copy is restricted to in-frame clones and leaves out a portion. The sample holds more than 150,000 clones; about 47% are singletons and the top ten take around 10%. Treatment: oral pan-JAK inhibitor, 5-10 mg twice daily. The source material was CD8+ T cells sorted from blood, sampled around week 54, from a patient treated with tofacitinib. The receptors stem from a human donor with alopecia areata.

This clone was counted between two and nine times. This chain connects TRBV5-4 to TRBJ2-5, with TRBD1 matching over 7 bases. Germline CDR1 is SGHNT and CDR2 is YYREEE (reference sequence). The CDR3 spans 16 residues. With V trimmed by 4 bases and J by 3 bases, 12 bases remained unmatched. The CDR3 bases are TGTGCCAGCAGCGTGCTCACCGGGACAGTGAAAGAGACCCAGTACTTC. It specifies CASSVLTGTVKETQYF. The entire variable domain, with the rest obtained from reference TRBV5-4 and TRBJ2-5, is as follows: ETGVTQSPTHLIKTRGQQVTLRCSSQSGHNTVSWYQQALGQGPQFIFQYYREEENGRGNFPPRFSGLQFPNYSSELNVNALELDDSALYLCASSVLTGTVKETQYFGPGTRLLVL.

The V and J genes are TRBV13 and TRBJ1-2, with 12 bases lining up with TRBD1. CDR1 and CDR2 (germline): PRHDT, FYEKMQ (reference sequence). The junction had 11 bases not matched to a gene; V was cut back by 8 bases and J by 7 bases. The CDR3 has 15 amino acids. CDR3 in amino acids: CASDPSGTGGVGYTF. In DNA, the CDR3 is TGTGCCAGCGACCCCTCCGGGACAGGGGGCGTTGGCTACACCTTC.

This chain connects TRBV13 to TRBJ1-6; 7 positions match TRBD1. Germline assignment: CDR1 PRHDT and CDR2 FYEKMQ (reference sequence). V was clipped by 2 bases and J by 7 bases; unmatched bases: 14. The CDR3 is 18 residues long. The DNA for the CDR3 is TGTGCCAGCAGCTTAACGGCTAATACCGGGACAGAGAATTCACCCCTCCACTTT. This codes for CASSLTANTGTENSPLHF.

The chain links TRBV29-1 to TRBJ2-7; D might be TRBD2 (7 bases). Germline V gives CDR1 SQVTM, CDR2 ANQGSEA. The ends were cut back, 1 base at V and 5 bases at J, with 9 bases in the middle. The CDR3 is 12 residues long. The CDR3 region is CSVEAGGHEQYF. CDR3 bases: TGCAGCGTTGAAGCGGGGGGCCACGAGCAGTACTTC.

The gene calls are TRBV27 and TRBJ2-1; 7 bases align to TRBD1. V trimming: 8 bases; J trimming: 2 bases; junction bases outside the gene matches: 6. The CDR3 is 14 amino acids. Per germline, CDR1 MNHEY and CDR2 SMNVEV (reference sequence). CDR3 sequence: CASAERGPYNEQFF. The CDR3 DNA is TGTGCCAGCGCGGAGAGGGGGCCCTACAATGAGCAGTTCTTC.

The chain employs TRBV9 and TRBJ2-2; D is ambiguous. This CDR3 comprises 15 residues. V lost 0 bases and J lost 4, with 10 bases in between. The V gene's germline CDR1 is SGDLS and CDR2 YYNGEE. The CDR3 sequence is CASSVGSAITGELFF. In DNA form, the CDR3 reads TGTGCCAGCAGCGTAGGGTCAGCCATCACCGGGGAGCTGTTTTTT.

The V and J genes are TRBV5-4 and TRBJ1-6; possibly TRBD1 for D (5 bases). Trimming stripped 0 bases from V and 5 bases from J, with 9 bases between. The CDR3 contains 15 residues. CDR1 SGHNT and CDR2 YYREEE come from the germline V gene (reference sequence). The CDR3 DNA reads TGTGCCAGCAGCTTGGCGGAGGGGAATAATTCACCCCTCCACTTT. Translation gives CASSLAEGNNSPLHF.

This clone was picked up a small number of times. This chain uses TRBV27 with TRBJ2-3; D is unclear. The germline gives CDR1 MNHEY, CDR2 SMNVEV (reference sequence). Trimming removed 8 bases from V and 5 bases from J, with 8 bases in between. The length of the CDR3 is 11 residues. The CDR3 DNA sequence: TGTGCCAGCGGGATGGTAGATACGCAGTATTTT. Amino acid sequence: CASGMVDTQYF.

This clone came up a few times. The gene calls are TRBV11-2 and TRBJ2-1, with D possibly being TRBD2 (6 bases). CDR1 SGHAT and CDR2 FQNNGV come from the germline V gene. This CDR3 is built from 15 residues. Trimming pared 10 bases from V and 3 bases from J, leaving 19 bases between. The CDR3 reads CATPRGRPHYNEQFF. CDR3 in DNA: TGTGCCACGCCACGGGGGAGACCCCACTACAATGAGCAGTTCTTC.

This chain uses TRBV6-5 with TRBJ1-6; no clear D gene. Trimming stripped 6 bases from V and 0 bases from J, with 9 bases between. The CDR3 sequence is 15 residues long. Germline CDR1 and CDR2: MNHEY and SVGAGI. CDR3 DNA sequence: TGTGCCAGCAGCCGGGTCAGCTCCTATAATTCACCCCTCCACTTT. Residues: CASSRVSSYNSPLHF.

This clone appeared a few times. The chain employs TRBV18 and TRBJ2-7; perhaps TRBD1 as D (5 bases). Germline V gene data show CDR1 as KGHSH and CDR2 as LQKENI. With 3 bases removed from V and 1 base from J, the gap between germline ends came to 13 bases. The CDR3 is made up of 15 amino acids. Written as DNA, the CDR3 is TGTGCCAGCTCACCGGAAACGACAGAATCCTACGAGCAGTACTTC. This encodes CASSPETTESYEQYF. Looking up the rest from reference TRBV18 and TRBJ2-7 gives the full variable domain: NAGVMQNPRHLVRRRGQEARLRCSPMKGHSHVYWYRQLPEEGLKFMVYLQKENIIDESGMPKERFSAEFPKEGPSILRIQQVVRGDSAAYFCASSPETTESYEQYFGPGTRLTVT.

This sequence joins TRBV6-5 and TRBJ2-7; 7 bases agree with TRBD1. J gave up 5 bases and V 7 bases, and 11 bases lay outside the gene matches. Germline-derived CDR1 and CDR2 are MNHEY and SVGAGI. The CDR3 extends over 14 amino acids. CDR3: CASNPDRLAHEQYF. CDR3 DNA sequence: TGTGCCAGCAACCCGGACAGGTTGGCCCACGAGCAGTACTTC.

This clone was seen just once. The chain couples TRBV4-2 to TRBJ2-3; D remains ambiguous. CDR3 size: 16 residues. Trimming left V 0 bases short and J 1 base short, with 11 bases between. Germline values: CDR1 LGHNA, CDR2 YNFKEQ. In DNA, the CDR3 is TGTGCCAGCAGCCAAGAAGGCCAGCCCCGCACAGATACGCAGTATTTT. Its protein is CASSQEGQPRTDTQYF.

The chain employs TRBV27 and TRBJ2-7; D is possibly TRBD1 or TRBD2 (6 bases each). This CDR3 spans 15 amino acids. With 5 bases removed from V and 2 bases from J, the gap between germline ends came to 16 bases. Germline CDR1 MNHEY, CDR2 SMNVEV (reference sequence). The CDR3 loop reads CASSALGGMAYEQYF. In DNA, the CDR3 is TGTGCCAGCAGTGCCCTAGGGGGGATGGCCTACGAGCAGTACTTC.

The CDR3 sequence: CATSREGGLYSPLHF. The CDR3 bases are TGTGCCACCAGCAGAGAGGGGGGCTTGTATTCACCCCTCCACTTT. The chain is built from TRBV15 and TRBJ1-6; TRBD1 might be the D (6 bases). This CDR3 contains 15 residues. The V and J ends lost 0 bases and 8 bases respectively, with 11 bases between them. Germline V gives CDR1 LNHNV, CDR2 YYDKDF (reference sequence).

This rearrangement joins TRBV7-2 to TRBJ1-5, with a possible D match to TRBD1 (5 bases). The V gene lost 4 bases and the J gene lost 2 bases, with 12 bases spanning the gap. There are 15 residues in the CDR3. CDR1 and CDR2 from the germline V gene are SGHTA and FQGNSA. CDR3 bases: TGTGCCAGCAGCTCAACACTCAGGGGCAATCAGCCCCAGCATTTT. Amino acid sequence: CASSSTLRGNQPQHF. Using reference TRBV7-2 and TRBJ1-5 for the parts outside the CDR3, the full variable domain is GAGVSQSPSNKVTEKGKDVELRCDPISGHTALYWYRQSLGQGLEFLIYFQGNSAPDKSGLPSDRFSAERTGGSVSTLTIQRTQQEDSAVYLCASSSTLRGNQPQHFGDGTRLSIL.

The chain couples TRBV4-2 to TRBJ1-2, with 8 bases lining up with TRBD1. The CDR3 has 15 residues. The V gene end was trimmed by 1 base and the J gene end by 4 bases; junction bases not matched to a gene: 5. Germline V gene sequence: CDR1 LGHNA, CDR2 YNFKEQ. As DNA, the CDR3 is TGTGCCAGCAGCCAAGGGGCAGGGGGCGTCTATGGCTACACCTTC. It codes for CASSQGAGGVYGYTF.

This clone was detected only a few times. The CDR3 loop is CAISGKGLSDNEQFF. CDR3 in DNA: TGTGCCATCAGTGGGAAGGGACTGTCTGACAATGAGCAGTTCTTC. This chain links TRBV10-3 with TRBJ2-1, with a weak D call TRBD2 (6 bases). CDR3 length: 15 residues. Germline CDR1 and CDR2: ENHRY and SYGVKD. Trimming took off 4 bases at V and 5 bases at J, with 15 bases between the two ends.

This clone was observed a handful of times. The chain recombines TRBV25-1 with TRBJ1-6, with D possibly being TRBD1 (5 bases). V was cut by 5 bases and J by 4 bases, with 9 bases left in between. The germline V gene encodes CDR1 MGHDK and CDR2 SYGVNS. The CDR3 is 14 amino acids. CDR3 residues: CASSWTTYNSPLHF. The CDR3 DNA reads as TGTGCCAGCAGTTGGACAACTTATAATTCACCCCTCCACTTT.

This clone was counted only a few times. The chain carries TRBV19 and TRBJ1-5, with D uncertain. With 5 bases removed from V and 0 bases from J, the gap between germline ends came to 11 bases. CDR1 and CDR2 from the germline V gene are LNHDA and SQIVND (reference sequence). The CDR3 is made up of 15 amino acids. This CDR3 is CASSRSGGSNQPQHF. CDR3 nucleotide sequence: TGTGCCAGTAGTCGCTCCGGCGGTAGCAATCAGCCCCAGCATTTT.

The chain recombines TRBV5-1 with TRBJ2-7, with a weak D call TRBD1 (6 bases). The length of the CDR3 is 13 residues. In germline, CDR1 is SGHRS, CDR2 YFSETQ. V was pared by 4 bases and J by 5 bases, with 13 bases between. CDR3 DNA sequence: TGCGCCAGCAGCCCCCACAGGGTGGACGAGCAGTACTTC. The encoded protein is CASSPHRVDEQYF.

This clone was seen more than once but under ten times. The sample contains more than one DNA sequence encoding this CDR3. The V gene is TRBV5-1, the J gene TRBJ1-1, with D tentatively TRBD1 (5 bases). From germline, CDR1 is SGHRS and CDR2 YFSETQ. The V gene lost 0 bases and the J gene lost 2 bases, with 8 bases spanning the gap. CDR3 length: 14 residues. The CDR3 nucleotides read TGCGCCAGCAGCTTGGGACAGACTAACACTGAAGCTTTCTTT. Translation: CASSLGQTNTEAFF.

A few counts support this clone. The chain combines TRBV5-1 with TRBJ2-7, with D tentatively TRBD2 (6 bases). Germline V gives CDR1 SGHRS, CDR2 YFSETQ. The CDR3 contains 15 residues. The V gene lost 1 base and the J gene lost 2 bases, with 13 bases spanning the gap. CDR3 in amino acids: CASSLSAGPTYEQYF. DNA for the CDR3: TGCGCCAGCAGCTTGTCGGCGGGGCCCACCTACGAGCAGTACTTC. Complete variable domain (other parts from reference TRBV5-1 and TRBJ2-7): KAGVTQTPRYLIKTRGQQVTLSCSPISGHRSVSWYQQTPGQGLQFLFEYFSETQRNKGNFPGRFSGRQFSNSRSEMNVSTLELGDSALYLCASSLSAGPTYEQYFGPGTRLTVT.

The sample holds a few counts of this clone. CDR3 sequence (DNA): TGTGCCAGCAGTAGACAGGGTCTAGGCAATGAGCAGTTCTTC. Translating it yields CASSRQGLGNEQFF. This chain joins TRBV6-1 and TRBJ2-1; TRBD1 matches 7 bases. This CDR3 region has 14 residues. CDR1 and CDR2 (germline): MNHNS, SASEGT. Trimming cost V 5 bases and J 6 bases; bases outside gene matches: 7.

The chain recombines TRBV30 with TRBJ2-2, with D tentatively TRBD1 (6 bases). The V end was cut by 5 bases, the J end by 2 bases, with 21 bases between. Germline V gene data show CDR1 as GTSNPN and CDR2 as SVGIG (reference sequence). This CDR3 is 17 amino acids long. As DNA, the CDR3 is TGTGCCTGGGAAGGGACACACCTAGGGGGAAACACCGGGGAGCTGTTTTTT. Its protein product is CAWEGTHLGGNTGELFF.

V usage is TRBV25-1 and J usage is TRBJ1-2; the D gene is possibly TRBD1 (6 bases). V lost 2 bases, J lost 8 bases, and 9 bases lay in between. This CDR3 is built from 12 residues. Germline CDR1 is MGHDK and CDR2 is SYGVNS. The chain's CDR3 is CASSEQGLGYTF. The CDR3 nucleotides read TGTGCCAGCAGTGAACAGGGGCTGGGCTACACCTTC.

The genes are TRBV10-3 and TRBJ1-2; no clear D gene. The CDR3 consists of 15 residues. The ends were cut back, 2 bases at V and 4 bases at J, with 14 bases in the middle. Germline CDR1 is ENHRY and CDR2 is SYGVKD. For the CDR3, the DNA is TGTGCCATCAGTGAGCCCGGGAACCACACCTATGGCTACACCTTC. Translated, it gives CAISEPGNHTYGYTF.

This clone was recorded a few times. The V and J genes are TRBV4-2 and TRBJ1-5, with D perhaps matching TRBD1 (6 bases). Trimming stripped 2 bases from V and 0 bases from J, with 11 bases between. This CDR3 has 16 residues. Germline V gene lookup returns CDR1 LGHNA and CDR2 YNFKEQ. CDR3 region: CASSQPGQHSNQPQHF. The CDR3 DNA reads as TGTGCCAGCAGCCAACCGGGACAACATAGCAATCAGCCCCAGCATTTT.

V and J are TRBV14 and TRBJ2-7; weak D call: TRBD1 (5 bases). Germline CDR1 reads SGHDN; CDR2 reads FVKESK. V lost 3 bases and J 2 bases, leaving 8 bases between the germline ends. CDR3 size: 13 residues. CDR3 in amino acids: CASSHQGTYEQYF. The CDR3 bases are TGTGCCAGCAGCCACCAGGGTACCTACGAGCAGTACTTC.

The chain carries TRBV7-9 and TRBJ2-7; D ambiguous. V was cut by 5 bases and J by 3 bases, with 2 bases left in between. Germline lookup yields CDR1 SEHNR and CDR2 FQNEAQ (reference sequence). The CDR3 covers 10 residues. The CDR3 loop is CASSIYEQYF. The CDR3 DNA reads as TGTGCCAGCAGCATCTACGAGCAGTACTTC.

The V call is TRBV21-1, the J call TRBJ2-7. TRBV21-1 counts as a pseudogene. This CDR3 is built from 13 residues. CDR3 residues: CASSVSGNYEQYF. Here the CDR3 DNA reads TGTGCCAGCAGCGTGAGTGGAAACTACGAGCAGTACTTC.